This paragraph reports one TCR beta chain. The germline V gene has CDR1 SNHLY and CDR2 FYNNEI. Deletions cut 6 bases from V and 0 bases from J, with 18 bases between. The length of the CDR3 is 16 residues. These data belong to a study of T cell responses to AZD1222 COVID-19 vaccine. Produced via immunoSEQ multiplex PCR; TCRdb's table is partial and in-frame only. In the table there are some 140,000 clones, roughly nine tenths of which are singletons. The input for sequencing was peripheral blood, taken on day 0 of MenACWY control vaccination. The source of this sequence is an adult in good health. This chain connects TRBV2 to TRBJ2-7; D may correspond to TRBD1 or TRBD2 (6 bases each). The CDR3 sequence: CASRSRRRGISYEQYF. CDR3 in DNA: TGTGCCAGCAGATCCCGTAGGAGGGGGATCTCCTACGAGCAGTACTTC.